Following are 11 T cell receptor beta chains from one sample sequenced in a study of beta chain features in type 1 diabetes. What was sequenced were expressed TCRB transcripts, since all of the isolated RNA had been reverse transcribed. Sequencing used immunoSEQ multiplex PCR; TCRdb keeps in-frame clones, though not all of them. The data show around 150,000 clones, with about 7% seen just once and about 1.5% held by the top ten. Sequences were obtained from central memory CD4+ T cells from blood. The receptors come from a woman aged 25 to 45 in good health.

V gene TRBV7-9 combines with J gene TRBJ2-1, with a possible D match to TRBD2 (5 bases). The CDR3 is made up of 13 amino acids. Germline CDR1 is SEHNR and CDR2 is FQNEAQ (reference sequence). V was shortened by 3 bases and J by 10 bases, with 13 bases between the two germline ends. The CDR3 is CASSFGWRGEQFF. CDR3 coding DNA: TGTGCCAGCAGCTTCGGGTGGCGAGGGGAGCAGTTCTTC.

This chain uses TRBV9 with TRBJ2-7, with D possibly being TRBD2 (5 bases). Per the germline V gene, CDR1 is SGDLS and CDR2 is YYNGEE. V gave up 0 bases and J gave up 0 bases, with 13 bases separating them. CDR3 size: 16 residues. CDR3 sequence (DNA): TGTGCCAGCAGCGTAGGACCCCAAGCGGTCTCCTACGAGCAGTACTTC. This gives the protein CASSVGPQAVSYEQYF. Full variable domain (remainder filled in from reference TRBV9 and TRBJ2-7): DSGVTQTPKHLITATGQRVTLRCSPRSGDLSVYWYQQSLDQGLQFLIQYYNGEERAKGNILERFSAQQFPDLHSELNLSSLELGDSALYFCASSVGPQAVSYEQYFGPGTRLTVT.

The chain links TRBV5-1 to TRBJ2-1; D is possibly TRBD2 (7 bases). Trimming cost V 0 bases and J 0 bases, with 10 bases left between them. The CDR3 runs to 16 residues. Germline V gene sequence: CDR1 SGHRS, CDR2 YFSETQ. Here the CDR3 DNA reads TGCGCCAGCAGCTTGGGGGGGGGCCTCTCCTACAATGAGCAGTTCTTC. Amino acids: CASSLGGGLSYNEQFF. The variable domain in full, completed from reference TRBV5-1 and TRBJ2-1, reads KAGVTQTPRYLIKTRGQQVTLSCSPISGHRSVSWYQQTPGQGLQFLFEYFSETQRNKGNFPGRFSGRQFSNSRSEMNVSTLELGDSALYLCASSLGGGLSYNEQFFGPGTRLTVL.

This clone was picked up a small number of times. J is TRBJ2-2 and V is TRBV11-2; 9 bases are shared with TRBD1. V was pared by 3 bases and J by 5 bases, with 4 bases of the junction left unmatched. Germline V gives CDR1 SGHAT, CDR2 FQNNGV. CDR3 length: 15 residues. In DNA, the CDR3 is TGTGCCAGCAGCTTCACGACAGGGGGTACCGGGGAGCTGTTTTTT. Its translation is CASSFTTGGTGELFF.

This clone was observed many times. The rearrangement joins TRBV29-1 to TRBJ2-4; 8 bases fit TRBD1. The CDR3 is 14 residues long. Trimming took 7 bases from V and 1 from J; bases not matched to a gene: 6. Germline values: CDR1 SQVTM, CDR2 ANQGSEA. The CDR3 bases are TGCAGCGCCACGGACAGGGCGGCCAAAAACATTCAGTACTTC. Its translation is CSATDRAAKNIQYF.

The sample holds a few counts of this clone. This chain uses TRBV7-2 with TRBJ2-3, with 12 bases matching TRBD2. Trimming removed 5 bases from V and 12 bases from J; junction bases left unmatched: 6. Germline CDR1 reads SGHTA; CDR2 reads FQGNSA. The CDR3 runs to 13 residues. CDR3 nucleotides: TGTGCCAGCAGCGCCCGACTAGCGGGAGACCAGTATTTT. Translation: CASSARLAGDQYF.

The DNA of the CDR3 is TGTGCCAGCAGCATACCACAGGGGGTTGAAGCTTTCTTT. Translation: CASSIPQGVEAFF. The chain has TRBV28 and TRBJ1-1; 8 positions agree with TRBD1. This CDR3 region has 13 residues. Germline lookup yields CDR1 MDHEN and CDR2 SYDVKM. V gave up 6 bases and J gave up 7 bases; unmatched junction bases: 7.

This clone has just a few counts. V gene TRBV7-2 combines with J gene TRBJ1-3; D may be TRBD1 (6 bases). The CDR3 runs to 14 residues. Germline CDR1 SGHTA, CDR2 FQGNSA. V gave up 5 bases and J gave up 3 bases, with 11 bases separating them. CDR3 sequence reads: CASSTGLDGNTIYF. The CDR3, as DNA: TGTGCCAGCAGCACAGGGCTGGATGGAAACACCATATATTTT.

The V call is TRBV28, the J call TRBJ2-4; 9 nucleotides align to TRBD2. With V trimmed by 5 bases and J by 1 base, 3 bases remained unmatched. Germline lookup yields CDR1 MDHEN and CDR2 SYDVKM. CDR3 length: 15 amino acids. CDR3 loop: CASSNSGSAKNIQYF. CDR3 DNA: TGTGCCAGCAGTAATAGCGGGAGCGCCAAAAACATTCAGTACTTC. Based on the CDR3 plus reference TRBV28 and TRBJ2-4, the full variable domain is DVKVTQSSRYLVKRTGEKVFLECVQDMDHENMFWYRQDPGLGLRLIYFSYDVKMKEKGDIPEGYSVSREKKERFSLILESASTNQTSMYLCASSNSGSAKNIQYFGAGTRLSVL.

This clone was detected only a few times. The chain is built from TRBV9 and TRBJ2-1, with a tentative D call TRBD2 (6 bases). V lost 0 bases and J 3 bases, leaving 10 bases between the germline ends. The CDR3 contains 15 residues. Germline CDR1 is SGDLS and CDR2 is YYNGEE. CDR3 bases: TGTGCCAGCAGCGTAGACTCGGGAGTCTACAATGAGCAGTTCTTC. Translating gives CASSVDSGVYNEQFF.

This clone was observed at least ten times. This rearrangement joins TRBV18 to TRBJ1-1; perhaps TRBD1 as D (5 bases). The CDR3 spans 14 residues. Germline assignment: CDR1 KGHSH and CDR2 LQKENI. Trimming took 4 bases from V and 6 from J, leaving 15 bases between them. CDR3 region: CASSRDQGFSEAFF. The CDR3 DNA is TGTGCCAGCTCACGAGACCAGGGTTTCTCTGAAGCTTTCTTT.